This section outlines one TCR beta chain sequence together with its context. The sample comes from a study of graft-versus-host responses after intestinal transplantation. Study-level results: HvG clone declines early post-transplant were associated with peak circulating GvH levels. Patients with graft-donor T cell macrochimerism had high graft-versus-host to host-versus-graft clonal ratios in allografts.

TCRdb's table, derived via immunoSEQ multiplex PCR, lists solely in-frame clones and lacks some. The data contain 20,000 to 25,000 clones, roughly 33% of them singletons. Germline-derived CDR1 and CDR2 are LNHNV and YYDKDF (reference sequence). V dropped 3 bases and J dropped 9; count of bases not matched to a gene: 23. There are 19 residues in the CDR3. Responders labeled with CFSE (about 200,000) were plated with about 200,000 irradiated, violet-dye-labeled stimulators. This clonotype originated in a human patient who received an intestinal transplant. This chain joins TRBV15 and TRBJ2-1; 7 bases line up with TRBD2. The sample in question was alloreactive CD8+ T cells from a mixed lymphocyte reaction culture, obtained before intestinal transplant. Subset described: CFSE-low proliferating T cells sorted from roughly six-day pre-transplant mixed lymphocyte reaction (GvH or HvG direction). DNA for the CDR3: TGTGCCACCAGCAGTCGGACGCGATCCGGGACTATGACGTTGGGTGAGCAGTTCTTC. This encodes CATSSRTRSGTMTLGEQFF.